The 11 T cell receptor beta chains reported below all come from one sample, sequenced in a study of T cells in Graves' hyperthyroidism and ophthalmopathy. TCR beta CDR3 region amplification was performed from RNA transcripts. The study used the HTBI primer set for a first-round RT-PCR of the TCR CDR3. TCRdb re-called the multiplex PCR reads through MiXCR, storing one row per CDR3 protein. The data contain under 350,000 distinct CDR3 sequences, about 14% of them singletons. The sequencing sample was made of blood. All receptors come from a woman under 40 with Graves' hyperthyroidism that later progressed to Graves' ophthalmopathy.

For this clonotype: A read error may be the cause here, since a much bigger clone is one base away. The rearrangement joins TRBV3-1 to TRBJ1-6; D may be TRBD1 (5 bases). Per germline, CDR1 LGHDT and CDR2 YNNKEL (reference sequence). This CDR3 has 13 amino acids. CDR3 nucleotide sequence: TGTACCAGCAGCCAAGGGGCGGGTTCACCCCTCCACTTT. This sequence encodes CTSSQGAGSPLHF.

This clonotype was counted at least ten times. The chain recombines TRBV6-1 with TRBJ1-2; D is unclear. The germline V gene has CDR1 MNHNS and CDR2 SASEGT. The CDR3 has 17 amino acids. V lost 6 bases, J lost 5 bases, and 25 bases lay in between. The CDR3 region has the DNA TGTGCCAGCAGCTCCGAACCACGCGGGCCCCAGAGATATGGCTACACCTTC. This translates into CASSSEPRGPQRYGYTF.

This clonotype was seen repeatedly, ten times or more. The chain employs TRBV6-5 and TRBJ2-7, with D possibly TRBD1 on 5 matching bases. The CDR3 consists of 13 residues. Germline V lookup: CDR1 MNHEY, CDR2 SVGAGI. Trimming removed 0 bases from V and 4 bases from J, with 7 bases in between. The CDR3 DNA follows: TGTGCCAGCAGTTACTCAGGGGAATACGAGCAGTACTTC. It codes for CASSYSGEYEQYF.

J is TRBJ2-5 and V is TRBV7-2; 16 nucleotides align to TRBD2. Germline trimming cut 2 bases from V and 4 bases from J; bases unmatched to any gene: 10. Per germline, CDR1 SGHTA and CDR2 FQGNSA. The CDR3 is made up of 19 amino acids. The CDR3 DNA follows: TGTGCCAGCAGCTTAAAGGGCCCGGGACTAGCGGGAGGGCCAGAGACCCAGTACTTC. Amino acids: CASSLKGPGLAGGPETQYF. The complete variable domain, with remaining parts taken from reference TRBV7-2 and TRBJ2-5, reads GAGVSQSPSNKVTEKGKDVELRCDPISGHTALYWYRQSLGQGLEFLIYFQGNSAPDKSGLPSDRFSAERTGGSVSTLTIQRTQQEDSAVYLCASSLKGPGLAGGPETQYFGPGTRLLVL.

Ten or more counts support this clonotype. The rearrangement uses TRBV6-2 or TRBV6-3 and TRBJ2-7; 10 bases align to TRBD2. Trimming took 6 bases from V and 4 from J; bases not matched to a gene: 12. Germline values: CDR1 MNHEY, CDR2 SVGEGT. The CDR3 totals 16 residues. CDR3 sequence (DNA): TGTGCCAGCAGCCTTCCTACTAGCGGGGCAATTTACGAGCAGTACTTC. This gives the protein CASSLPTSGAIYEQYF.

At least ten counts were recorded for this clonotype. CDR3 residues: CASSTRTRSVNTQYF. The CDR3 DNA follows: TGTGCCAGCAGTACTCGGACTCGCTCCGTTAATACGCAGTATTTT. The chain is built from TRBV28 and TRBJ2-3; D may be TRBD2 (5 bases). With 5 bases removed from V and 7 bases from J, the gap between germline ends came to 19 bases. The CDR3 spans 15 residues. Looked up from germline, CDR1 is MDHEN and CDR2 is SYDVKM.

This clonotype was picked up a small number of times. The genes are TRBV19 and TRBJ1-4; D gene unclear. In germline, CDR1 is LNHDA, CDR2 SQIVND (reference sequence). This CDR3 is built from 14 residues. V was shortened by 7 bases and J by 7 bases, with 16 bases between the two germline ends. Here the CDR3 DNA reads TGTGCCAGTACCCAATTCCCGGACGGTGAAAAACTGTTTTTT. Translating gives CASTQFPDGEKLFF.

Many counts were recorded for this clonotype. The V and J genes are TRBV2 and TRBJ2-7; the D gene is possibly TRBD2 (7 bases). The CDR3 sequence is 12 residues long. Germline V gene data show CDR1 as SNHLY and CDR2 as FYNNEI. V lost 10 bases and J 6 bases, leaving 16 bases between the germline ends. The CDR3 loop is CATQGGGSEQYF. As DNA, the CDR3 is TGTGCCACCCAGGGCGGGGGCAGCGAGCAGTACTTC.

This clonotype was detected ten times or more. The CDR3 DNA sequence: TGTGCCACCAGTGATCTCGGGACTAGCGGCGGGGGTAAACGAGAGACCCAGTACTTC. Its protein product is CATSDLGTSGGGKRETQYF. This chain uses TRBV24-1 with TRBJ2-5; 11 nucleotides align to TRBD2. This CDR3 has 19 amino acids. J gave up 4 bases and V 3 bases, and 15 bases lay outside the gene matches. The germline V gene has CDR1 KGHDR and CDR2 SFDVKD.

This clonotype was seen ten or more times. The chain combines TRBV6-2 or TRBV6-3 with TRBJ2-6; perhaps TRBD2 as D (7 bases). V was pared by 11 bases and J by 0 bases, with 26 bases between. The germline CDR1 and CDR2 sequences are MNHEY and SVGEGT. CDR3 length: 19 amino acids. Written as DNA, the CDR3 is TGTGCCGGGGGGGGGCCTTCCACCCCCCACTACTCTGGGGCCAACGTCCTGACTTTC. Translated, it gives CAGGGPSTPHYSGANVLTF.

This clonotype was counted at least ten times. V is TRBV6-2 or TRBV6-3 and J is TRBJ2-7; 10 nucleotides line up with TRBD2. Germline lookup yields CDR1 MNHEY and CDR2 SVGEGT. V trimming: 4 bases; J trimming: 0 bases; junction bases outside the gene matches: 9. The CDR3 sequence is 17 residues long. This chain's CDR3 is CASSSGLAGAVSYEQYF. DNA of the CDR3: TGTGCCAGCAGTTCAGGGCTAGCGGGAGCCGTCTCCTACGAGCAGTACTTC.